This T cell receptor beta chain was captured in a study of blood T cell repertoires in COVID-19. The CDR3 consists of 19 residues. The V end was cut by 1 base, the J end by 7 bases, with 27 bases between. The germline gives CDR1 SGHTS, CDR2 YDEGEE. Assay used: immunoSEQ multiplex PCR; TCRdb lists only in-frame clones, some missing. The table includes around 350,000 clones, around 84% detected once. The gene calls are TRBV5-8 and TRBJ2-1; possibly TRBD2 for D (6 bases). The sequence derives from a human donor in a cohort sampled during active COVID-19. Specimen: peripheral blood. CDR3 nucleotides: TGTGCCAGCAGCTTGTTAACCCTCTTCGGCGGGGATGGGGCAAATGAGCAGTTCTTC. Translating gives CASSLLTLFGGDGANEQFF. The variable domain in full, with the rest retrieved from reference TRBV5-8 and TRBJ2-1, is EAGVTQSPTHLIKTRGQQATLRCSPISGHTSVYWYQQALGLGLQFLLWYDEGEERNRGNFPPRFSGRQFPNYSSELNVNALELEDSALYLCASSLLTLFGGDGANEQFFGPGTRLTVL.